The next 16 T cell receptor beta chains were all read from a single sample in a study of cytomegalovirus exposure and HLA in healthy donors. The primer mix had 60 Vbeta and 13 Jbeta primers. Libraries were prepared by immunoSEQ multiplex PCR; TCRdb keeps only in-frame clonotypes and omits some of them. The repertoire holds about 160,000 clones, with around 84% as singletons. The sample taken for sequencing was PBMCs. These receptors came from a young man in good health and CMV-seropositive.

The genes are TRBV25-1 and TRBJ1-1; 7 nucleotides match TRBD1. Germline V CDR1 and CDR2: MGHDK, SYGVNS. This CDR3 spans 13 amino acids. Germline trimming cut 5 bases from V and 4 bases from J; bases unmatched to any gene: 4. CDR3 loop: CASSTGVGTEAFF. The CDR3 DNA is TGTGCCAGCAGTACAGGGGTGGGCACTGAAGCTTTCTTT.

The rearrangement uses TRBV11-2 and TRBJ2-7, with 14 bases aligning to TRBD2. Germline CDR1 SGHAT, CDR2 FQNNGV. The CDR3 is 17 amino acids. The trim removed 4 bases at V and 2 bases at J, leaving 7 bases unmatched. The CDR3 here is CASSSTSGGADTYEQYF. The CDR3 DNA sequence: TGTGCCAGCAGCTCGACTAGCGGGGGGGCCGACACCTACGAGCAGTACTTC.

The rearrangement links TRBV11-2 to TRBJ1-3; D gene uncertain. V lost 1 base to trimming and J lost 4 bases, with 14 bases between them. Germline CDR1 and CDR2: SGHAT and FQNNGV. This CDR3 has 16 residues. In DNA, the CDR3 is TGTGCCAGCAGCTTAGGAGTTGCGGGTGCAGGAAACACCATATATTTT. Protein sequence: CASSLGVAGAGNTIYF.

The chain links TRBV7-2 to TRBJ1-6, with D possibly being TRBD1 (5 bases). The CDR3 runs 15 residues. With 5 bases removed from V and 5 bases from J, the gap between germline ends came to 13 bases. Per germline, CDR1 SGHTA and CDR2 FQGNSA. The CDR3 DNA is TGTGCCAGCAGCCTAACCGAGACAGATAATTCACCCCTCCACTTT. Protein product: CASSLTETDNSPLHF.

The chain recombines TRBV6-5 with TRBJ2-1, with 9 bases fitting TRBD1. The CDR3 has 14 residues. Germline V gene lookup returns CDR1 MNHEY and CDR2 SVGAGI. The V gene end was trimmed by 2 bases and the J gene end by 4 bases; junction bases not matched to a gene: 0. The CDR3 here is CASSYGTGYNEQFF. The DNA of the CDR3 is TGTGCCAGCAGTTACGGGACAGGGTACAATGAGCAGTTCTTC.

The chain links TRBV5-6 to TRBJ1-2, with D maybe TRBD1 (6 bases). V dropped 3 bases and J dropped 7 bases, with 19 bases sitting between them. Per germline, CDR1 SGHDT and CDR2 YYEEEE. The CDR3 extends over 15 amino acids. The CDR3 DNA reads as TGTGCCAGCAGCTCCATGGCGCAGGGGTTGGGTGGCTACACCTTC. Protein sequence: CASSSMAQGLGGYTF. Full variable domain (missing parts from reference TRBV5-6 and TRBJ1-2): DAGVTQSPTHLIKTRGQQVTLRCSPKSGHDTVSWYQQALGQGPQFIFQYYEEEERQRGNFPDRFSGHQFPNYSSELNVNALLLGDSALYLCASSSMAQGLGGYTFGSGTRLTVV.

The V gene is TRBV4-1, the J gene TRBJ2-7, with D perhaps matching TRBD2 (6 bases). Germline values: CDR1 MGHRA, CDR2 YSYEKL. There are 14 residues in the CDR3. Trimming removed 0 bases from V and 3 bases from J, with 9 bases in between. The CDR3 DNA follows: TGCGCCAGCAGCCAAGATCGGCGGGGCTACGAGCAGTACTTC. Encoded protein: CASSQDRRGYEQYF.

This chain uses TRBV14 with TRBJ1-2, with a possible D match to TRBD1 (6 bases). The V and J ends lost 0 bases and 6 bases respectively, with 11 bases between them. CDR1 is SGHDN and CDR2 is FVKESK in the germline V gene. The CDR3 runs to 14 residues. This CDR3 is CASSQDFGGHGYTF. The CDR3 DNA follows: TGTGCCAGCAGCCAAGATTTTGGGGGCCATGGCTACACCTTC.

This clone was observed once. The chain joins TRBV2 to TRBJ1-1; D gene uncertain. Germline V lookup: CDR1 SNHLY, CDR2 FYNNEI. The CDR3 contains 15 residues. The germline V and J ends were trimmed by 6 bases and 6 bases, with 20 bases remaining between them. In nucleotides, the CDR3 is TGTGCCAGCAGCCCCTTACACGGGCGGGGAGCTGAAGCTTTCTTT. It translates to CASSPLHGRGAEAFF.

This chain joins TRBV7-9 and TRBJ1-1; D ambiguous. There are 13 residues in the CDR3. The V gene lost 3 bases and the J gene lost 6 bases, with 11 bases spanning the gap. CDR1 and CDR2 from the germline V gene are SEHNR and FQNEAQ (reference sequence). CDR3 in DNA: TGTGCCAGCAGCTTCTCGGCAGGCTCTGAAGCTTTCTTT. Protein product: CASSFSAGSEAFF.

The rearrangement uses TRBV18 and TRBJ1-1; unclear D gene. The V and J ends lost 2 bases and 8 bases respectively, with 9 bases between them. There are 12 residues in the CDR3. The germline CDR1 and CDR2 sequences are KGHSH and LQKENI. The CDR3 bases are TGTGCCAGCTCACCAGTAAGGAGGGAAGCTTTCTTT. Translated: CASSPVRREAFF. Looking up the rest from reference TRBV18 and TRBJ1-1 gives the full variable domain: NAGVMQNPRHLVRRRGQEARLRCSPMKGHSHVYWYRQLPEEGLKFMVYLQKENIIDESGMPKERFSAEFPKEGPSILRIQQVVRGDSAAYFCASSPVRREAFFGQGTRLTVV.

The chain joins TRBV2 to TRBJ2-7; tentatively, D is TRBD2 (6 bases). The V gene's germline CDR1 is SNHLY and CDR2 FYNNEI. The CDR3 length is 13 residues. Trimming stripped 6 bases from V and 4 bases from J, with 13 bases between. The DNA of the CDR3 is TGTGCCAGCAGCCCGGGACTGCCTTACGAGCAGTACTTC. Translating it yields CASSPGLPYEQYF.

CDR3 region: CASSLGAGANYGYTF. The CDR3 coding sequence is TGTGCCAGCAGCTTAGGGGCAGGTGCTAACTATGGCTACACCTTC. This sequence joins TRBV7-8 and TRBJ1-2; D gene uncertain. The CDR3 is 15 residues long. The V end lost 1 base, the J end lost 0 bases, and 9 bases lay between the germline ends. The germline gives CDR1 SGHVS, CDR2 FQNEAQ.

The chain joins TRBV5-1 to TRBJ2-5; TRBD2 matches 12 bases. The CDR3 loop spans 17 amino acids. From germline, CDR1 is SGHRS and CDR2 YFSETQ. V lost 0 bases and J lost 1; bases outside the gene matches: 4. The CDR3 sequence: CASSLDPSGGAQETQYF. The CDR3 DNA reads TGCGCCAGCAGCTTGGATCCTAGCGGGGGGGCCCAAGAGACCCAGTACTTC.

Of note for this clone: The germline gene is not matched at one end of the junction; a read error may be the cause. V is TRBV11-3 and J is TRBJ1-2; D uncertain. The CDR3 has 12 residues. Germline lookup yields CDR1 SGHNT and CDR2 YENEEA. CDR3 sequence (DNA): TGTGCCAGCAGCCTAGACGGGAGCGGCTACACCTTC. This encodes CASSLDGSGYTF.

This chain links TRBV7-8 with TRBJ2-7; the D gene is possibly TRBD1 (6 bases). This CDR3 is 15 amino acids long. V was shortened by 4 bases and J by 6 bases, with 19 bases between the two germline ends. Germline-derived CDR1 and CDR2 are SGHVS and FQNEAQ. CDR3 in DNA: TGTGCCAGCAGCTCAGGGAACAGGGATTCCGGCGAGCAGTACTTC. Protein sequence: CASSSGNRDSGEQYF.